The subject of this entry is one T cell receptor beta chain. Its antigen is still unknown. This record comes from a study of early T cells in non-severe SARS-CoV-2 infection. Deletions cut 11 bases from V and 2 bases from J, with 13 bases between. Looked up from germline, CDR1 is WSHSY and CDR2 is SAAADI. CDR3 length equals 14 residues. Study observations and caveats: Database matching using VDJdb favored anti-spike CD8 responses, with private and CD4 specificities left missing.

In the library, individual cDNA molecules carried attached unique molecular identifiers. Each CDR3 protein is one row after TCRdb ran MiXCR on the 5' RACE reads. Among tens of thousands of distinct CDR3 sequences listed, 10% were seen once. This sequence originates from an adult who was a healthcare worker with PCR-confirmed SARS-CoV-2 infection or an uninfected control (not recorded which). This specimen consisted of whole blood, obtained at baseline. The chain joins TRBV10-2 to TRBJ2-6; TRBD1 might be the D (6 bases). CDR3 in amino acids: CAAANRAGANVLTF. The CDR3 DNA reads as TGCGCCGCAGCTAACAGGGCTGGGGCCAACGTCCTGACTTTC.